One and the same sample provided the 2 T cell receptor beta chains below, sequenced in a study of blood T cell repertoires in COVID-19. Clones were read by immunoSEQ multiplex PCR, and TCRdb kept only the in-frame ones, dropping some. The sample shows over 90,000 clones, around 88% of them seen only once. The specimen sequenced was peripheral blood. The receptors were gathered from an elderly man with acute or convalescent COVID-19.

V usage is TRBV6-5 and J usage is TRBJ2-7, with 10 bases fitting TRBD2. The junction had 7 bases not matched to a gene; V was cut back by 6 bases and J by 2 bases. The germline CDR1 and CDR2 sequences are MNHEY and SVGAGI. The CDR3 covers 15 residues. The chain's CDR3 is CASRDRTSGTYEQYF. The CDR3 nucleotides are TGTGCCAGCAGGGACAGGACTAGCGGTACCTACGAGCAGTACTTC.

Notes on this clone: Mismatch with germline at one junction end may stem from a read error. The gene calls are TRBV7-7 and TRBJ2-3, with D unclear. This CDR3 region has 15 residues. Germline CDR1 is SSHAT and CDR2 is FNYEAQ (reference sequence). CDR3 coding DNA: TGTGCTAGCAGCTTAAGCCCCTCACTTGCAGATACGCAGTATTTT. Amino acids: CASSLSPSLADTQYF.